This TCR beta chain is from a study of CD8 T cells in ankylosing spondylitis. Broader study findings: A TCR beta motif of several highly homologous variants seemed to mark ankylosing spondylitis blood.

As the method for making TCR beta libraries, quantitative 5'-RACE with molecular barcodes was used. One entry per CDR3 protein results from TCRdb running MiXCR on the 5' RACE reads. Among 220,000 or so distinct CDR3 sequences listed, under 12% were seen once. This clonotype occurred many times. Its antigen is unidentified. This TCR derives from a male donor with ankylosing spondylitis or in good health (not recorded which). Input material: blood, either unsorted or a sorted T cell fraction (not recorded which).

CDR3 residues: CASSLGGDRGQPQHF. The CDR3 coding sequence is TGTGCCAGCAGCTTGGGCGGGGATCGGGGTCAGCCCCAGCATTTT. The chain recombines TRBV12-3 or TRBV12-4 with TRBJ1-5; D not resolved. The CDR3 is 15 residues long. V lost 6 bases and J lost 6, with 18 bases in between.